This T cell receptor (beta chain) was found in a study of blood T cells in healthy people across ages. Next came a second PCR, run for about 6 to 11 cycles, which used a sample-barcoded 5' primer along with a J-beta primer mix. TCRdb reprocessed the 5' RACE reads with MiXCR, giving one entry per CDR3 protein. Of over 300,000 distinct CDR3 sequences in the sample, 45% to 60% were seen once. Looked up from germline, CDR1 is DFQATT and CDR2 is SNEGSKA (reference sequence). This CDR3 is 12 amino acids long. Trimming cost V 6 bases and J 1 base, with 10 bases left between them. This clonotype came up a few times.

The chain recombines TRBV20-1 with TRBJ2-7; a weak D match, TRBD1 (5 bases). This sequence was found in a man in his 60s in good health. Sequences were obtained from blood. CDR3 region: CSAITGSYEQYF. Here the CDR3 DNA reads TGCAGTGCAATCACAGGTTCCTACGAGCAGTACTTC.